This TCR beta chain comes out of a study of cytomegalovirus exposure and HLA in healthy donors (dated by TCRdb to about 2017). A note on the overall study: According to an earlier analysis of several hundred of the donors, about 179 million T cells yielded some 110 million unique TCR beta sequences and more than 250 Gb of sequence data. About 280 gigabases of sequencing data and approximately 80 million unique TCR sequences were included in an early release covering about 700 HLA-typed donors. Among the roughly 400 genotyped donors, around 81% belonged to the genetic ancestry cluster associated with self-reported Caucasian donors. The study aimed to test whether cataloging public T cell receptors could reveal signatures of past pathogen exposure. The study profiled the T cell repertoires of under 700 subjects by immunosequencing and related them to cytomegalovirus serostatus. Along with the approximately 650-subject first cohort, a separate validation cohort of over 90 different subjects was used. High-throughput TCR immunosequencing, statistical association of individual TCRs with disease status, and machine learning were combined to predict cytomegalovirus infection status. A later analysis re-examined previously published TCR beta repertoires from just over 650 donors and added high-resolution HLA genotyping to investigate patterns of TCR occurrence. Rather than drawing on any new phenotypic data, the later analysis identified candidate immune exposures from TCR beta sequences and the way those sequences occurred across donors. In an earlier analysis of 500 to 650 of the donors, high-throughput TCR beta sequencing was used to judge whether each TCR beta V gene segment behaved as functional or pseudogenic. Donor age, sex, ethnicity and CMV serostatus were compiled together with the repertoire data. A later genetic analysis used genome-wide SNP genotypes for about 60% of the 666 donors, treating that subset as a discovery cohort. Every repertoire in the discovery cohort had been generated on one and the same sequencing platform. HLA typing covered class I and class II loci at four-digit resolution. The number of donors typed differed by locus, with about 629-640 for A, B, C, DRB1 and DQB1, 522 for DQA1, 606 for DPA1, and around 460 for DPB1. Because of strong linkage in the cohort, five DR-DQ haplotypes were treated as single units for association and clustering. On average, over 200,000 unique TCR beta nucleotide sequences were sequenced per donor among 350 to 400 genotyped donors of the cohort, with about 19% of those sequences being non-productive.

Trimming accounts for 0 bases at V and 0 bases at J, while the number of junction bases matched to no gene is 7. The CDR3 has 19 amino acids, counting the end cysteine and phenylalanine. The kept DNA is CDR3 alone, 57 bases in frame from the first base. The germline V gene sets CDR1 to MRHNA and CDR2 to SNTAGT. In the case of this clone: Its antigen remains unidentified. Within one base of it there is no much larger clone, and no base qualities were kept.

The receptor library was made with the immunoSEQ multiplex PCR assay. For the multiplex PCR, a mixture combining 60 forward primers for TCR Vbeta segments and 13 reverse primers for TCR Jbeta segments was used. The CDR3 region of rearranged TCR beta genes was amplified from genomic DNA by a multiplex PCR assay. The amplified TCR beta libraries were sequenced on the Illumina HiSeq System as 87-base-pair reads. In the source study's methods: Across the 640 or so repertoires, a later analysis counted some 81 million unique TCR beta chains, roughly 11 million of which were shared by at least two donors. A nearest-neighbor algorithm error-corrected the raw reads and collapsed the reads into unique sequences, merging closely related sequences to remove PCR and sequencing errors. V, D and J gene segments were assigned by aligning CDR3 sequences to IMGT reference sequences. For a sequence to be retained, at least a six-nucleotide match to both a V gene segment and a J gene segment was required. A rearrangement was called productive if the CDR3 had no stop codons and remained in frame with V and J, and every other rearrangement was called non-productive. Following IMGT convention, CDR3 was defined as the stretch from the second conserved V-encoded cysteine up to the conserved J-encoded phenylalanine. The earlier analysis of 450 to 750 of the donors excluded any sequence lacking an unambiguous match to a single V gene segment. An earlier analysis of approximately 590 of the donors called V segments functional above 56.7% productive rearrangements and segregating when the between-donor standard deviation exceeded 5%. A statistical classification framework was built to diagnose cytomegalovirus status from the catalog of TCR beta chain sequences. In a later analysis, TCR nucleotide sequences were compared against IMGT/GENE-DB human TR gene sequences so that V and J genes could be assigned. In a later analysis, CDR3 sequences and most-parsimonious VDJ recombination scenarios were assigned using the TCRdist pipeline. In a later analysis, each TCR beta chain was defined by its CDR3 amino acid sequence together with its V-gene family, and reads without a unique V-gene family were excluded. A later analysis removed 592 highly shared, low-generation-probability nucleotide sequences to deal with suspected cross-contamination and a sequencing artifact. In a later analysis, a clonal expansion index was calculated for each public chain from normalized within-repertoire ranks of inferred template counts. A later analysis computed generation probabilities with a VDJ recombination model fitted to out-of-frame rearrangements, and checked the results against IGoR. In a later analysis, TCR-TCR, TCR-HLA and TCR-CMV co-occurrence was scored with hypergeometric tests, and a repertoire-size bias correction was applied to TCR pairs. To estimate false discovery rates, a later analysis permuted the HLA or CMV assignments 20 times. In a later analysis, co-occurring TCRs were grouped using DBSCAN, and TCRdist sequence similarity was added for clustering within HLA-allele-positive subsets. Repertoires with fewer than 30,000 or more than 120,000 public chains, plus five repertoires with anomalous nucleotide sharing, were excluded from co-occurrence clustering. Drawn from immuneACCESS, this table holds only the in-frame rearrangements with V and J called that TCRdb kept. Clones are partly lost; checked studies trace under half to an unresolved V gene and leave the rest unexplained. V and J calls and clone size are as listed in that table; D and trimming were resolved from the DNA. The sample contains some 130,000 clones, 70% to 80% of them found a single time. 8.8% of the sample is held by the ten biggest clonotypes.

The cohort consisted of approximately 670 healthy bone marrow donors. At the time of sampling, all cohort members were nominally healthy, though unrecorded immune exposures were likely present. The donor was CMV seropositive and was included in the group of 250 to 300 seropositive cohort members. A peripheral blood sample was provided by each donor, and peripheral blood mononuclear cells were used for TCR beta sequencing. The Qiagen DNeasy Blood Extraction Kit was used to extract genomic DNA from the blood cell samples. Paper-wide results and their limitations: Immune exposure information for the cohort was limited to CMV serostatus. Assigning TCR associations to individual alleles was difficult when HLA alleles, especially DR and DQ, strongly co-occurred. In both the original and validation cohorts, the classifier was reported to diagnose cytomegalovirus status with high specificity and sensitivity. A later analysis reported that several top co-occurrence clusters appeared linked to parvovirus B19, influenza, CMV and Epstein-Barr virus. V-gene and J-gene trimming of TCR beta chains was associated with a missense DCLRE1C variant in a later genetic analysis, and the association was replicated in an independent cohort. Because counts were too low, roughly 18 rarely observed V segments, including chromosome 9 orphons, were left out of the earlier analysis of 587 of the donors. A later analysis found that TCR association rates varied across HLA loci, with DRB1 alleles showing the most associated TCRs and HLA-C alleles the fewest. Most TCR sequences were seen in very few donors, while some public TCRs were found in many individuals. An earlier analysis of around 500 of the donors showed that most TCR beta V segments appeared in productive rearrangements either about 90% or about 30% of the time, which broadly matched IMGT annotations. A further reported finding was that TCR beta sequences accurately predicted the HLA-A and HLA-B alleles for most subjects in the first cohort. The cohort was sequenced for TCR beta chains only, and without alpha or paired-chain data the features that could be detected were limited. Correlated functional status among segregating V segments might be attributable to linkage disequilibrium, but an unknown experimental factor could not be ruled out. Because HLA typing was missing for some donors at each locus, association tests included only the typed subset. In a later analysis, 15,000 to 20,000 TCR beta sequences were associated with specific HLA alleles at a false discovery rate of 0.05. In the study, some 180 TCR beta chains were listed as associated with cytomegalovirus. In a later genetic analysis, fewer N-insertions in productive TCRs were reported among donors in an Asian-associated ancestry cluster than the approximately 710-donor mean. Sequencing depth was assumed to be roughly uniform across donors in the presence/absence analyses, though that assumption may not hold. According to the authors, the approach could potentially be generalized to other disease states and immunological phenotypes. Because the 87-base-pair reads could not distinguish some IMGT-functional V segments, including TRBV6-2 and TRBV6-3, those segments were excluded. A later analysis found that most CMV-associated TCR beta chains appeared HLA-restricted, with HLA associations seemingly driven largely by CMV exposure. The sequencing pipeline was judged likely to have produced a cluster of highly shared sequence variants as a technical artifact. In a later analysis, HLA-associated TCR beta chains showed more clonal expansion and lower generation probabilities than non-associated chains that were equally common. In vitro tests confirmed that a few of the cytomegalovirus-associated TCR beta chains recognize cytomegalovirus antigens.

The source of this sequence is a woman aged 50 to 65 in good health and CMV-seropositive. The sample comprised PBMCs. The sequence links TRBV6-4 to TRBJ2-3; 12 middle bases align to TRBD2. CDR3 loop: CASSDSSTSGGLSTDTQYF. In nucleotides, the sequence is TGTGCCAGCAGTGACTCGAGCACTAGCGGGGGGTTGAGCACAGATACGCAGTATTTT.